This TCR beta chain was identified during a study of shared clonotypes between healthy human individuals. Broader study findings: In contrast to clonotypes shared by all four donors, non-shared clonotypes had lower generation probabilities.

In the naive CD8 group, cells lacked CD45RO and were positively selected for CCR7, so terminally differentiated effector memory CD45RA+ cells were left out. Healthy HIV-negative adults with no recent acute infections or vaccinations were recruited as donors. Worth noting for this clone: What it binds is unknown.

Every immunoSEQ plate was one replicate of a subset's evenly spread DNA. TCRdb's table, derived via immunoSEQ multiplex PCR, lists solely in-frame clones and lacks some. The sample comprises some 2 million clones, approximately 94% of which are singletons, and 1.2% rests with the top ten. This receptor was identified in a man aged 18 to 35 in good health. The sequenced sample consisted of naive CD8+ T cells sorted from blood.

The CDR3 coding sequence is TGTGCCAGCAGTTTCCGAGGGTTCCTAAACACTGAAGCTTTCTTT. Its translation: CASSFRGFLNTEAFF. The V and J genes are TRBV28 and TRBJ1-1; D remains unclear. The CDR3 loop spans 15 amino acids. The V end lost 3 bases, the J end lost 2 bases, and 13 bases lay between the germline ends. Germline CDR1 reads MDHEN; CDR2 reads SYDVKM. The full variable domain, with the rest looked up from reference TRBV28 and TRBJ1-1, is DVKVTQSSRYLVKRTGEKVFLECVQDMDHENMFWYRQDPGLGLRLIYFSYDVKMKEKGDIPEGYSVSREKKERFSLILESASTNQTSMYLCASSFRGFLNTEAFFGQGTRLTVV.